These 10 T cell receptor beta chains came from one sample sequenced in a study of blood T cells in healthy people across ages. PCR was performed a second time for 7 to 11 cycles using a sample-barcoded 5' primer and a J-beta primer mix. TCRdb reanalysed the 5' RACE reads using MiXCR and keeps one entry per CDR3 protein. The profile shows 800,000 or so distinct CDR3 sequences, 62% of them singletons. Sequences were obtained from blood. These receptors were obtained from a man aged 30 to 45 in good health.

This clonotype was observed a few times. The gene calls are TRBV29-1 and TRBJ1-2, with unresolved D. V was trimmed by 7 bases and J by 2 bases, leaving 11 bases between them. The CDR3 loop spans 12 amino acids. Germline CDR1 and CDR2: SQVTM and ANQGSEA. The DNA of the CDR3 is TGCAGCGCCAATGGGCAGAACTATGGCTACACCTTC. Amino acids: CSANGQNYGYTF.

CDR3 bases: TGTGCCAGCAGCCAGAGGGCCTGGGATGAGCAGTACTTC. As protein: CASSQRAWDEQYF. The V gene is TRBV6-5, the J gene TRBJ2-5, with a weak D call TRBD2 (5 bases). Trimming left V 6 bases short and J 11 bases short, with 19 bases between. The CDR3 totals 13 residues. Germline values: CDR1 MNHEY, CDR2 SVGAGI.

The rearrangement joins TRBV11-2 to TRBJ1-1; D gene uncertain. CDR3 length: 13 residues. V was pared by 7 bases and J by 2 bases, with 11 bases between. Germline CDR1 and CDR2: SGHAT and FQNNGV. In DNA form, the CDR3 reads TGTGCCAGCACTGCTATCGTAAACACTGAAGCTTTCTTT. This gives the protein CASTAIVNTEAFF.

CDR3 region: CASSATAGYTF. The DNA of the CDR3 is TGTGCCAGCAGCGCGACCGCCGGCTACACCTTC. The chain is built from TRBV7-2 and TRBJ1-2; D is unclear. The CDR3 runs to 11 residues. Germline loops: CDR1 SGHTA, CDR2 FQGNSA. Trimming cost V 5 bases and J 8 bases, with 9 bases left between them.

The chain uses TRBV9 and TRBJ2-7; D could derive from TRBD1 or TRBD2 (5 bases each). Trimming cost V 4 bases and J 1 base, with 18 bases left between them. CDR1 is SGDLS, CDR2 YYNGEE, per germline. The CDR3 consists of 16 residues. The CDR3 region is CASSSQDGTPSYEQYF. For the CDR3, the DNA is TGTGCCAGCAGCTCACAGGACGGGACGCCATCCTACGAGCAGTACTTC. Combining the CDR3 with reference TRBV9 and TRBJ2-7 gives the whole variable domain DSGVTQTPKHLITATGQRVTLRCSPRSGDLSVYWYQQSLDQGLQFLIQYYNGEERAKGNILERFSAQQFPDLHSELNLSSLELGDSALYFCASSSQDGTPSYEQYFGPGTRLTVT.

Only a few counts were recorded for this clonotype. CDR3 in DNA: TGTGCCAGCAGCGTAGGGTCCCTAGAGACCCAGTACTTC. Its protein is CASSVGSLETQYF. The chain couples TRBV9 to TRBJ2-5, with no clear D. The V and J ends lost 0 bases and 4 bases respectively, with 7 bases between them. The germline V gene has CDR1 SGDLS and CDR2 YYNGEE. The CDR3 sequence is 13 residues long.

The chain uses TRBV20-1 and TRBJ2-5; either TRBD1 or TRBD2 may supply D (6 bases each). This CDR3 has 15 residues. Between the trimmed V and J ends, which lost 3 bases and 3 bases, there was a span of 17 bases. Germline CDR1 DFQATT, CDR2 SNEGSKA (reference sequence). CDR3 nucleotides: TGCAGTGCTAGTCCCGAACTAGCAGGGGAAGAGACCCAGTACTTC. Amino acid sequence: CSASPELAGEETQYF.

CDR3 in DNA: TGCAGTGCCCCTAGCGGGGGGCCTAAGACCCAGTACTTC. Translation: CSAPSGGPKTQYF. The chain joins TRBV20-1 to TRBJ2-7; 11 nucleotides line up with TRBD2. TRBJ2-5 matches the DNA end more closely, so the J call is doubtful. The CDR3 extends over 13 amino acids. CDR1 and CDR2 (germline): DFQATT, SNEGSKA (reference sequence).

This chain links TRBV6-5 with TRBJ2-7; D gene uncertain. In germline, CDR1 is MNHEY, CDR2 SVGAGI. This CDR3 is built from 16 residues. The V and J ends lost 2 bases and 6 bases respectively, with 20 bases between them. The CDR3, as DNA: TGTGCCAGCAGTTACAGTCAGGTCCCGCTACCTACCGAGCAGTACTTC. Amino acid sequence: CASSYSQVPLPTEQYF.

This chain links TRBV27 with TRBJ2-4, with D possibly TRBD1 on 7 matching bases. Germline V gene sequence: CDR1 MNHEY, CDR2 SMNVEV (reference sequence). The CDR3 has 14 amino acids. The V end was cut by 6 bases, the J end by 8 bases, with 17 bases between. The CDR3 reads CASRTFTGEDIQYF. CDR3 nucleotide sequence: TGTGCCAGCAGGACATTCACAGGGGAGGACATTCAGTACTTC.